This T cell receptor (beta chain) came from a study of post-analysis software for immune sequencing data. Findings of the study overall: When patients were compared with controls, about 5 TRBV segments were more frequent, TRBV5-6, TRBV5-1 and TRBV20-1 among them.

Losses at the gene ends were 8 bases for V and 3 bases for J; bases not matched to a gene: 6. The germline V gene has CDR1 MGHDK and CDR2 SYGVNS. CDR3 length: 15 amino acids. Included in the TCR beta cDNA libraries were unique molecular identifiers. TCRdb re-called the PCR reads with MiXCR, one entry per CDR3 protein. The repertoire has 350,000 to 450,000 distinct CDR3 sequences, less than 40% of them found once; the top ten carry over 10%. Details on this clonotype: Its cognate antigen is unknown.

The sequence derives from a girl aged 5-17 years with multiple sclerosis. The sequencing sample was made of blood. The chain couples TRBV25-1 to TRBJ2-2, with 10 bases lining up with TRBD1. This CDR3 is CASDSGTGDTGELFF. CDR3 nucleotide sequence: TGTGCCAGCGACTCCGGGACAGGGGACACCGGGGAGCTGTTTTTT.